The sequence of this T cell receptor beta chain was determined in a study of tumor-infiltrating lymphocytes in primary liver carcinoma. Study-level background: Ranging in age from 30 to 69 years, the patients were men and women. The study, taken as a whole, reports: Researchers found tumor-adjacent and tumor-blood pairs overlapped less than tumor region pairs.

This clonotype was recorded a few times. Its matching antigen is unknown. Trimming took off 6 bases at V and 3 bases at J, with 11 bases between the two ends. The CDR3 is 13 amino acids. In germline, CDR1 is MDHEN, CDR2 SYDVKM. The approximately 17-32 mg bulk tissue piece was not sorted before simultaneous RNA and DNA extraction. Starting material of around 460 ng total RNA yielded TCR beta cDNA via a constant-region primer. Three nested multiplex PCR rounds of slightly modified ARM-PCR generated TCR beta libraries. Researchers ran the first two PCR rounds for about 11 cycles each with TRBV1-TRBV30 forward primers and a C-beta reverse primer. MiXCR was run by TCRdb on the multiplex PCR reads, yielding one entry per CDR3 protein. The repertoire holds 90,000 to 100,000 distinct CDR3 sequences, about three quarters seen once, with just over 9.5% in the top ten.

The sequenced sample was liver tumor tissue from sampling region 5. Subset meaning: tumor region T5, tumor centre. This clonotype originated in a woman between 55 and 75 years old with primary liver carcinoma and hepatitis B virus infection. V and J are TRBV28 and TRBJ2-5; tentatively, D is TRBD1 (6 bases). The CDR3 DNA is TGTGCCAGCAGCAGGACAGAAAAAGAGACCCAGTACTTC. Protein: CASSRTEKETQYF.